This TCR beta chain was recovered during a study of shared clonotypes between healthy human individuals. Whole-study findings and limits: The small donor group covered limited genetic and exposure diversity.

The study drew all its donors from Caucasian adults living in Nashville, Tennessee. Negatively enriched CD4+ T cells were divided by CD45RA into naive and memory. As to this clone: What it binds is not known.

Germline CDR1 reads MDHEN; CDR2 reads SYDVKM. Trimming removed 6 bases from V and 4 bases from J, with 7 bases in between. The CDR3 has 11 residues. Sequencing was performed with immunoSEQ multiplex PCR; in TCRdb, only in-frame clones are kept and a portion is missing. Seen here are some 240,000 clones, 65% observed once, and the top ten hold 8.5% to 14%. The TCR comes from a young man in good health. V is TRBV28 and J is TRBJ2-7; perhaps D is TRBD1 or TRBD2 (5 bases each). The sequenced sample was memory CD4+ T cells sorted from blood. Regarding subset: CD45RA-negative fraction. In DNA, the CDR3 is TGTGCCAGCAGGGGGGTTTACGAGCAGTACTTC. Amino acid sequence: CASRGVYEQYF.